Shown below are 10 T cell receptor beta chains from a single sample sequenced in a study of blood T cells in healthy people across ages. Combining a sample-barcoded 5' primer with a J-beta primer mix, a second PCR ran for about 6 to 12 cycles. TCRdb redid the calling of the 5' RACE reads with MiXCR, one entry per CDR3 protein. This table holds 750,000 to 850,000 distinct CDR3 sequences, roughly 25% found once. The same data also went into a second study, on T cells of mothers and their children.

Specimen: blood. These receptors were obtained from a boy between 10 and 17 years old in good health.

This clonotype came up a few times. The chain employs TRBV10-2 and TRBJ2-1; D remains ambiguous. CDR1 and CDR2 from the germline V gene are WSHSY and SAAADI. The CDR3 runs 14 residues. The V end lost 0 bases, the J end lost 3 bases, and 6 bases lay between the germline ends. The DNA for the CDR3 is TGCGCCAGCAGTGAGTCGAGCGACTACAATGAGCAGTTCTTC. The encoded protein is CASSESSDYNEQFF.

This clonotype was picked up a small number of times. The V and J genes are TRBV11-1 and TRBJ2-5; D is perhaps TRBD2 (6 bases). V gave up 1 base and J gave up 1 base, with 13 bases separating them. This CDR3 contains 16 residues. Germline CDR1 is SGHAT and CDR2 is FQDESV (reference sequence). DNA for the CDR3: TGTGCCAGCAGCTTAGGCCGGGACTCGTTCCAAGAGACCCAGTACTTC. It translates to CASSLGRDSFQETQYF.

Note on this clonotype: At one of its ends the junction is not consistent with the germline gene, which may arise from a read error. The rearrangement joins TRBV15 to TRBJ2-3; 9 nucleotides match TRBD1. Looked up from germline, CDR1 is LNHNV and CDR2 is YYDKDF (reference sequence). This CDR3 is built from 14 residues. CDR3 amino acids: CATGQGMSTDMQYF. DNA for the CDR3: TGTGCCACCGGACAGGGGATGAGCACAGATATGCAGTATTTT.

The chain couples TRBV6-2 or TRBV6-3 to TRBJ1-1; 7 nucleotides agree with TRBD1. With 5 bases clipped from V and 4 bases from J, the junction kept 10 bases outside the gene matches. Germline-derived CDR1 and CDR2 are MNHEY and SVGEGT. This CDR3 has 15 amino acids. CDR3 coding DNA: TGTGCCAGCAGTGACCGTCCGACAGGGATCACTGAAGCTTTCTTT. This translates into CASSDRPTGITEAFF.

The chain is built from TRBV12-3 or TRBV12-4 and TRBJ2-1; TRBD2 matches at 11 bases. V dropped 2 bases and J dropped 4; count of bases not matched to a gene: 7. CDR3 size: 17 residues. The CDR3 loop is CASSLRRASGGYNEQFF. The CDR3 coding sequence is TGTGCCAGCAGTTTACGGAGGGCTAGCGGGGGGTACAATGAGCAGTTCTTC.

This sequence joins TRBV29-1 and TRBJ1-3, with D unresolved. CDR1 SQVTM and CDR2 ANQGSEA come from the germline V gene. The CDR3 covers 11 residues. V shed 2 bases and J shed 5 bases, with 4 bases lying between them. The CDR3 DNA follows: TGCAGCGTTGAACAGAGAAACACCATATATTTT. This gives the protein CSVEQRNTIYF.

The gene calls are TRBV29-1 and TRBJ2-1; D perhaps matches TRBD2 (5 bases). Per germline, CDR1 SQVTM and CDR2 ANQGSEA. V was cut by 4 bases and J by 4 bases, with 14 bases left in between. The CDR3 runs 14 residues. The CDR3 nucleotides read TGCAGCGTTGGCGGACTCCTCGGGTACAATGAGCAGTTCTTC. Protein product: CSVGGLLGYNEQFF.

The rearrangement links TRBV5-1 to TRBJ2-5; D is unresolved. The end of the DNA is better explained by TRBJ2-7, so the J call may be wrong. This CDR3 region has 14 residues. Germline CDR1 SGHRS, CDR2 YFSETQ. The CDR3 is CASSLGFLIDEQYF. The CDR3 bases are TGCGCCAGCAGCTTGGGTTTTCTCATCGACGAGCAGTACTTC.

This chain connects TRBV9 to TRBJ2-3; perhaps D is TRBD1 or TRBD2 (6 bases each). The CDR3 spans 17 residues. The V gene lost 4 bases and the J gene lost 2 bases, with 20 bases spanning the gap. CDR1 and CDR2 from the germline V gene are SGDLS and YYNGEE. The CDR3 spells CASSPEGGLRFTDTQYF. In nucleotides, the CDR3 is TGTGCCAGCAGCCCGGAAGGGGGGCTCCGATTCACAGATACGCAGTATTTT.

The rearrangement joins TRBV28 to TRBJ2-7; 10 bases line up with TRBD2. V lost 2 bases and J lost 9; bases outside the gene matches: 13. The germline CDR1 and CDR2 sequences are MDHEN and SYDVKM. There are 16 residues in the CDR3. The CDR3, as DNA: TGTGCCAGCAGTTTAAAAAGTAGGACTAGCGGAGGTGGGCAGTACTTC. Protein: CASSLKSRTSGGGQYF. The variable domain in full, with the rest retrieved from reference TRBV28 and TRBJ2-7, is DVKVTQSSRYLVKRTGEKVFLECVQDMDHENMFWYRQDPGLGLRLIYFSYDVKMKEKGDIPEGYSVSREKKERFSLILESASTNQTSMYLCASSLKSRTSGGGQYFGPGTRLTVT.